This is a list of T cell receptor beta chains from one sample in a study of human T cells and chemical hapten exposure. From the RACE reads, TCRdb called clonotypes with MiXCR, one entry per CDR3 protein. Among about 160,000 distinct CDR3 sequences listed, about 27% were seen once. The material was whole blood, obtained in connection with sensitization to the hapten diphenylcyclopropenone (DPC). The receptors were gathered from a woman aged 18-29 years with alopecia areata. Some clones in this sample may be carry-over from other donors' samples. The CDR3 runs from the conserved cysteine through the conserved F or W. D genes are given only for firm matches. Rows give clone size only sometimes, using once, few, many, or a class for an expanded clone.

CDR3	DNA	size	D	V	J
CATTPDRWSKIRSPLHF	TGTGCCACCACGCCCGACAGGTGGTCTAAGATCCGGTCACCCCTCCACTTT	-	-	TRBV11-2	TRBJ1-6
CASSKVGQGAREETQYF	-	-	-	TRBV21-1	TRBJ2-5
CSVYYRDLRGEQYF	TGCAGCGTATACTACCGGGACCTCCGGGGCGAGCAGTACTTC	-	-	TRBV29-1	TRBJ2-7
CASSLDRNTEAFF	TGTGCCAGCAGCCTAGACAGAAACACTGAAGCTTTCTTT	-	-	TRBV11-2	TRBJ1-1
CASSDSGGAYNEQFF	TGTGCCAGCAGCGATAGCGGGGGGGCCTACAATGAGCAGTTCTTC	-	TRBD2	TRBV9	TRBJ2-1
CASSLSGRSPYNEQFF	TGTGCCAGCAGTTTATCTGGGCGTTCCCCCTACAATGAGCAGTTCTTC	-	-	TRBV27	TRBJ2-1
CSAPQGEKKQYF	TGCAGTGCTCCACAGGGAGAAAAAAAGCAGTACTTC	few	-	TRBV20-1	TRBJ2-7
CASSSRRTSGRSGETQYF	TGTGCCAGCAGTTCAAGAAGGACTAGCGGGAGGTCGGGAGAGACCCAGTACTTC	-	TRBD2	TRBV6-2/TRBV6-3	TRBJ2-5
CATSREDRGDIQYF	TGTGCCACCAGCAGAGAGGACAGGGGTGACATTCAGTACTTC	-	TRBD1	TRBV15	TRBJ2-4
CASGVTGWTGELFF	TGTGCCAGCGGTGTGACAGGGTGGACCGGGGAGCTGTTTTTT	-	TRBD1	TRBV27	TRBJ2-2
CASSPPGRNSPLHF	TGTGCCAGCAGCCCTCCCGGGAGAAATTCACCCCTCCACTTT	-	-	TRBV28	TRBJ1-6
CATSAGDYNSPLHF	TGTGCCACCAGCGCCGGTGACTATAATTCACCCCTCCACTTT	few	-	TRBV15	TRBJ1-6
CATSDSRQGIYNEQFF	TGTGCCACCAGTGATTCGAGACAGGGCATCTACAATGAGCAGTTCTTC	-	TRBD1	TRBV24-1	TRBJ2-1
CSVQAGNEQFF	TGCAGTGTGCAGGCTGGCAATGAGCAGTTCTTC	-	-	TRBV20-1	TRBJ2-1
CASRSFGLPGDEQFF	TGCGCCAGCAGGTCCTTCGGGCTGCCCGGGGATGAGCAGTTCTTC	-	-	TRBV4-1	TRBJ2-1
CASSLVTGPYEQFF	TGTGCCAGCAGCTTAGTTACCGGACCTTATGAGCAGTTCTTC	once	-	TRBV7-9	TRBJ2-1
CSVVGRRMDEGTQYF	TGCAGCGTTGTGGGGAGACGGATGGATGAGGGGACCCAGTACTTC	-	-	TRBV29-1	TRBJ2-5
CASSLGPQGAGYTF	TGTGCCAGCAGCTTAGGCCCACAGGGGGCTGGCTACACCTTC	few	TRBD1	TRBV13	TRBJ1-2
CASTRTRQGNEQYF	TGTGCCAGCACCCGAACCCGACAGGGCAACGAGCAGTACTTC	-	TRBD1	TRBV7-2	TRBJ2-7
CATSSTSFGTQYF	TGTGCCACCAGCAGCACTAGCTTCGGGACCCAGTACTTC	few	-	TRBV15	TRBJ2-5
CASSQGIGNTIYF	TGCGCCAGCAGCCAGGGTATCGGAAACACCATATATTTT	-	-	TRBV5-1	TRBJ1-3
CASTPEPGTGLSGELFF	TGTGCCAGCACCCCCGAGCCCGGGACAGGGCTTTCCGGGGAGCTGTTTTTT	-	TRBD1	TRBV7-9	TRBJ2-2
CASRSPDRENYEQYF	TGTGCCAGCAGGAGCCCTGACAGGGAAAACTACGAGCAGTACTTC	many	TRBD1	TRBV2	TRBJ2-7
CASMGLGAFF	TGTGCCAGCATGGGGCTAGGAGCTTTCTTT	few	-	TRBV28	TRBJ1-1
CASSSQGNTGELFF	TGTGCCAGCAGTTCACAGGGGAACACCGGGGAGCTGTTTTTT	-	-	TRBV27	TRBJ2-2
CSVEEGSFEAFF	TGCAGCGTTGAAGAGGGCAGCTTTGAAGCTTTCTTT	many	-	TRBV29-1	TRBJ1-1
CASSLRGAMDEKLFF	TGCGCCAGCAGCTTGCGGGGGGCGATGGATGAAAAACTGTTTTTT	few	-	TRBV5-1	TRBJ1-4
CSAREPRGFWEQYF	TGCAGTGCTAGAGAGCCCCGAGGCTTTTGGGAGCAGTACTTC	few	-	TRBV20-1	TRBJ2-7
CSASPSSPGQGARRVFF	TGCAGTGCTAGCCCCTCTTCTCCGGGACAGGGGGCCCGTCGTGTTTTCTTT	-	TRBD1	TRBV20-1	TRBJ1-1
CASSQLTSTDTQYF	TGCGCCAGCAGCCAGCTTACTAGCACAGATACGCAGTATTTT	-	-	TRBV4-3	TRBJ2-3
CASSLSHEQFF	TGTGCCAGCAGCTTATCCCATGAGCAGTTCTTC	few	-	TRBV7-2	TRBJ2-1
CAISPLAGPDTQYF	TGTGCCATCAGTCCACTAGCGGGACCAGATACGCAGTATTTT	few	TRBD2	TRBV10-3	TRBJ2-3
CASSLGSRVTGRYEQYF	TGTGCCAGCAGCCTGGGGTCCCGCGTGACAGGGCGCTACGAGCAGTACTTC	-	TRBD1	TRBV27	TRBJ2-7
CASSYRTSGRLSSYNEQFF	TGTGCCAGCAGTTACAGGACTAGCGGGAGATTGAGCTCCTACAATGAGCAGTTCTTC	few	TRBD2	TRBV6-5	TRBJ2-1
CASSEAGLIGETQYF	TGTGCCAGCAGCGAGGCGGGACTAATAGGCGAGACCCAGTACTTC	few	TRBD2	TRBV9	TRBJ2-5
CASSWGLAGMGQETQYF	TGTGCCAGCAGTTGGGGACTAGCGGGGATGGGCCAAGAGACCCAGTACTTC	-	TRBD2	TRBV6-2/TRBV6-3	TRBJ2-5
CASSQEVARPGLGTEAFF	TGCGCCAGCAGCCAAGAAGTGGCCCGTCCGGGATTGGGCACTGAAGCTTTCTTT	-	-	TRBV4-3	TRBJ1-1
CASSLGGQDYEQYF	TGCGCCAGCAGCTTAGGGGGACAGGACTACGAGCAGTACTTC	few	TRBD1	TRBV5-1	TRBJ2-7
CASSQEGGRAGELFF	TGCGCCAGCAGCCAAGAAGGTGGACGGGCCGGGGAGCTGTTTTTT	-	-	TRBV4-1	TRBJ2-2
CASSPGVGGELFF	TGTGCCAGCAGTCCGGGGGTAGGCGGGGAGCTGTTTTTT	-	-	TRBV27	TRBJ2-2
CASSFGQEGYEQYF	TGTGCCAGCAGCTTCGGTCAGGAAGGATACGAGCAGTACTTC	-	-	TRBV7-2	TRBJ2-7
CASSEWENYGYTF	TGTGCCAGCAGTGAATGGGAGAACTATGGCTACACCTTC	-	-	TRBV6-1	TRBJ1-2
CASSFINSLNTEAFF	TGTGCCAGCAGTTTTATCAACAGTCTGAACACTGAAGCTTTCTTT	-	-	TRBV12-3/TRBV12-4	TRBJ1-1
CASTYSSRNSYNEQFF	TGTGCCAGCACTTATAGTTCGCGGAATTCCTACAATGAGCAGTTCTTC	-	-	TRBV7-6	TRBJ2-1
CSANSGGPDTGELFF	TGCAGTGCTAACTCCGGGGGACCGGACACCGGGGAGCTGTTTTTT	-	-	TRBV20-1	TRBJ2-2
CASSHASGGGNQPQHF	TGCGCCAGCAGCCACGCCTCAGGGGGGGGCAATCAGCCCCAGCATTTT	-	TRBD1	TRBV4-1	TRBJ1-5
CSARASRVTGELFF	TGCAGTGCCAGGGCTTCGCGAGTTACCGGGGAGCTGTTTTTT	few	-	TRBV20-1	TRBJ2-2
CASQGGSTNTGELFF	TGTGCCAGCCAAGGGGGCTCTACGAACACCGGGGAGCTGTTTTTT	few	TRBD1	TRBV14	TRBJ2-2
CASSTGDLHYEQYF	TGTGCCAGCAGTACCGGGGACCTTCACTACGAGCAGTACTTC	-	-	TRBV12-3/TRBV12-4	TRBJ2-7
CSAATDGIEAFF	TGCAGCGCCGCTACGGACGGTATTGAAGCTTTCTTT	-	-	TRBV29-1	TRBJ1-1
CAWKTGTNQPQHF	TGTGCCTGGAAGACAGGGACAAATCAGCCCCAGCATTTT	-	TRBD1	TRBV30	TRBJ1-5
CSAEDGNSYEQYF	TGCAGCGCCGAGGATGGCAACTCCTACGAGCAGTACTTC	many	-	TRBV29-1	TRBJ2-7
CASSQGTTSPGEAQYF	TGTGCCAGCAGCCAAGGAACGACCTCACCCGGGGAGGCCCAGTACTTC	-	-	TRBV3-1	TRBJ2-5
CASSPAGVLAKNIQYF	TGTGCCAGCAGCCCCGCTGGGGTCCTAGCCAAAAACATTCAGTACTTC	-	-	TRBV11-2	TRBJ2-4
CASSLKQETQYF	TGTGCCAGCAGTCTCAAGCAAGAGACCCAGTACTTC	-	-	TRBV12-3/TRBV12-4	TRBJ2-5